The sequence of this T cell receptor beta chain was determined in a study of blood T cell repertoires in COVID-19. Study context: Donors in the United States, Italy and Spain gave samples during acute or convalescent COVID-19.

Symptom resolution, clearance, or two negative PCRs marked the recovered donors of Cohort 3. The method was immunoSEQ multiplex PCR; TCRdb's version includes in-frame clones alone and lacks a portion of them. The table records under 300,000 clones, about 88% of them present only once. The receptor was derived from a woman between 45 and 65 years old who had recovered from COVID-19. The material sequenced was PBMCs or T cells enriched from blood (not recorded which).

CDR3 amino acids: CASSPGSGRLNEQFF. The CDR3 DNA sequence: TGTGCCAGCAGCCCGGGTAGCGGGAGACTAAATGAGCAGTTCTTC. The genes are TRBV6-5 and TRBJ2-1, with 9 bases that match TRBD2. The length of the CDR3 is 15 residues. CDR1 MNHEY and CDR2 SVGAGI come from the germline V gene. The J segment lost 7 bases and the V segment lost 6 bases, leaving 10 bases of the junction unmatched.